A selection of T cell receptor beta chains follows, all from one sample in a study of post-analysis software for immune sequencing data. TCRdb redid the calling of the PCR reads with MiXCR, one entry per CDR3 protein. The data contain almost 700,000 distinct CDR3 sequences, 55% to 60% of them singletons. Sequencing was performed on blood. These receptors came from a girl aged 2 to 10 with multiple sclerosis. Both conserved end residues are part of each CDR3. D genes are given only for firm matches. Clone size is given for some rows only: seen once, a few or many times, or a class if the clone is expanded.

J gene | clone size | V gene | D gene | CDR3 protein | CDR3 DNA
TRBJ2-1 | NA | TRBV29-1 | NA | CSASPLGSSYNEQFF | TGCAGCGCTTCCCCACTCGGGAGCTCCTACAATGAGCAGTTCTTC
TRBJ1-5 | NA | TRBV19 | TRBD1 | CASSITFGRGSNQPQHF | TGTGCCAGTAGTATTACTTTCGGCAGGGGGTCCAATCAGCCCCAGCATTTT
TRBJ2-7 | few | TRBV27 | NA | CASSFGRTSTEQYF | TGTGCCAGCAGTTTCGGCAGGACCTCCACCGAGCAGTACTTC
TRBJ2-7 | NA | TRBV9 | NA | CASSPVVYPYEQYF | TGTGCCAGCAGCCCCGTGGTCTACCCCTACGAGCAGTACTTC
TRBJ2-1 | once | TRBV6-5 | NA | CASSYGSPYNEQFF | TGTGCCAGCAGTTACGGGTCCCCCTACAATGAGCAGTTCTTC
TRBJ1-5 | NA | TRBV5-6 | NA | CASSFGGPYSNQPQHF | TGTGCCAGCAGCTTCGGGGGCCCGTATAGCAATCAGCCCCAGCATTTT
TRBJ2-3 | NA | TRBV20-1 | NA | CSALGDRADTQYF | TGCAGTGCTTTGGGGGATCGGGCAGATACGCAGTATTTT
TRBJ2-7 | NA | TRBV20-1 | NA | CSGTASSYNEQYF | TGCAGTGGAACGGCGAGCTCCTACAATGAGCAGTACTTC
TRBJ2-7 | NA | TRBV6-5 | NA | CASSYSGTDAYEQYF | TGTGCCAGCAGTTACTCGGGGACGGATGCCTACGAGCAGTACTTC
TRBJ2-1 | NA | TRBV6-5 | NA | CASSWAGGDYNEQFF | TGTGCCAGCAGTTGGGCAGGGGGGGATTACAATGAGCAGTTCTTC
TRBJ2-7 | NA | TRBV6-2/TRBV6-3 | NA | CASMSVSYEQYF | TGTGCCAGCATGTCGGTATCCTACGAGCAGTACTTC
TRBJ2-6 | few | TRBV5-6 | NA | CASSPGDTGANVLTF | TGTGCCAGCAGCCCCGGGGATACTGGGGCCAACGTCCTGACTTTC
TRBJ2-5 | NA | TRBV7-6 | NA | CASSFGTDPREQYF | TGTGCCAGCAGCTTCGGTACGGACCCCAGGGAGCAGTACTTC
TRBJ2-7 | few | TRBV6-6 | TRBD1 | CASRAQGGSGEQYF | TGTGCCAGCAGGGCACAGGGGGGATCAGGCGAGCAGTACTTC
TRBJ2-7 | NA | TRBV5-5 | NA | CASSLSGGSYYEQYF | TGTGCCAGCAGCTTAAGCGGAGGCAGTTATTACGAGCAGTACTTC
TRBJ2-7 | few | TRBV6-6 | TRBD2 | CASRGGGSYEQYF | TGTGCCAGCAGGGGTGGCGGGAGCTACGAGCAGTACTTC
TRBJ2-7 | NA | TRBV2 | TRBD2 | CASSFGTISREQYF | TGTGCCAGCAGTTTCGGGACTATAAGTCGCGAGCAGTACTTC
TRBJ1-5 | NA | TRBV20-1 | TRBD1 | CSATGTGANQPQHF | TGCAGTGCTACTGGGACAGGGGCGAATCAGCCCCAGCATTTT
TRBJ2-1 | NA | TRBV3-1 | TRBD2 | CASTRAGLSYNEQFF | TGTGCCAGCACCAGAGCGGGACTTTCCTACAATGAGCAGTTCTTC
TRBJ2-7 | NA | TRBV29-1 | TRBD1 | CSARGDRGHSYEQYF | TGCAGCGCCCGAGGGGATAGGGGGCATAGTTACGAGCAGTACTTC
TRBJ1-1 | NA | TRBV5-1 | NA | CASSLGFGTYTEAFF | TGCGCCAGCAGCTTGGGGTTCGGCACCTACACTGAAGCTTTCTTT
TRBJ1-6 | NA | TRBV6-5 | NA | CASRNSGQLTHSPLHF | TGTGCCAGCAGAAATTCAGGACAGTTAACCCATTCACCCCTCCACTTT
TRBJ1-2 | once | TRBV5-1 | TRBD1 | CASSRDRGANYGYTF | TGCGCCAGCAGCCGCGACAGGGGAGCTAACTATGGCTACACCTTC
TRBJ1-1 | NA | TRBV6-2/TRBV6-3 | NA | CASSYGMVNTEAFF | TGTGCCAGCAGTTACGGTATGGTCAACACTGAAGCTTTCTTT
TRBJ2-6 | NA | TRBV11-2 | NA | CASSKDWMGGANVLTF | TGTGCCAGCAGCAAAGATTGGATGGGTGGGGCCAACGTCCTGACTTTC
TRBJ2-7 | NA | TRBV6-2/TRBV6-3 | NA | CASTKGGKIMSDEQYF | TGTGCCAGCACTAAGGGGGGGAAAATCATGTCGGACGAGCAGTACTTC
TRBJ2-1 | NA | TRBV5-1 | NA | CASEAGSENEQFF | TGCGCCAGCGAGGCAGGGTCTGAGAATGAGCAGTTCTTC
TRBJ1-1 | NA | TRBV12-3/TRBV12-4 | TRBD1 | CASSYHRGQGTEAFF | TGTGCCAGCAGTTATCACAGGGGGCAGGGCACTGAAGCTTTCTTT
TRBJ2-7 | NA | TRBV29-1 | NA | CSVGLEGFYEQYF | TGCAGCGTCGGACTTGAGGGTTTCTACGAGCAGTACTTC
TRBJ2-7 | few | TRBV4-1 | NA | CASSQDLATYEQYF | TGCGCCAGCAGCCAAGATCTAGCCACCTACGAGCAGTACTTC
TRBJ2-5 | once | TRBV15 | NA | CATSRGAEKETQYF | TGTGCCACCAGCAGAGGGGCAGAAAAAGAGACCCAGTACTTC